This T cell receptor (beta chain) emerged from a study of radiotherapy plus CTLA-4 blockade in lung cancer. This CDR3 is 17 amino acids long. CDR1 SGHRS and CDR2 YFSETQ come from the germline V gene. Trimming at V came to 3 bases and at J to 5 bases, leaving 8 bases not matched to a gene. TCRdb's copy holds only in-frame clones and misses some; the assay was immunoSEQ multiplex PCR. The sample has tens of thousands of clones, 60% to 80% seen once; the top ten hold less than 3%. This sequence joins TRBV5-1 and TRBJ2-1; TRBD2 matches 13 bases. The origin of this receptor is a human donor with non-small cell lung cancer whose response to radiotherapy plus ipilimumab could not be evaluated. The material was peripheral blood, obtained from a patient treated with radiotherapy plus ipilimumab. Here the CDR3 DNA reads TGCGCCAGCAGCTCCGGACTAGCGGGAGTTATGGACAATGAGCAGTTCTTC. Translating it yields CASSSGLAGVMDNEQFF.